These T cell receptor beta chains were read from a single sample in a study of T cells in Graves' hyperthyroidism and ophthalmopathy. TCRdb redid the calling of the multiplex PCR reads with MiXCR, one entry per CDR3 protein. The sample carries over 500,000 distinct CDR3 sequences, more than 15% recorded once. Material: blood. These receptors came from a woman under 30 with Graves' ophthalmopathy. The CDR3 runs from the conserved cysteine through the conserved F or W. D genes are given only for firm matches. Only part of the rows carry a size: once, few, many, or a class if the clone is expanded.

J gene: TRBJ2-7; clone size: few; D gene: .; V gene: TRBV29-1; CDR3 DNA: TGCAGCGCCCCCGGGAGCTCCTACGAGCAGTACTTC; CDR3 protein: CSAPGSSYEQYF
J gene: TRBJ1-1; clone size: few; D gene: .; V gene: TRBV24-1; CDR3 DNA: TGTGCCACCAGTGAGGTGGGGGGGCGGGAAGCTTTCTTT; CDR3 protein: CATSEVGGREAFF
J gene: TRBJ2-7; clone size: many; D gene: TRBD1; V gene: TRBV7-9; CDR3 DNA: TGTGCCAGCAGCTTAAGGGGGGACAGGGTGGACGAGCAGTACTTC; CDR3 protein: CASSLRGDRVDEQYF
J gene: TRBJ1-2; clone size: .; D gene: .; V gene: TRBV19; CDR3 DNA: TGTGCCAGTAGTATCAGGGGAGGAAACTATGGCTACACCTTC; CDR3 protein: CASSIRGGNYGYTF
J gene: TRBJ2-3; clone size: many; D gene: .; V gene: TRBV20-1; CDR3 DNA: TGCAGTGTAGGGGGTTACACAGATACGCAGTATTTT; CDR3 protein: CSVGGYTDTQYF
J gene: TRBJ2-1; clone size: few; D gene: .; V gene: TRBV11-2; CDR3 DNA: TGTGCCAGCAGCTTAGATTTCCGCACGAACCACAATGAGCAGTTCTTC; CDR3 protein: CASSLDFRTNHNEQFF
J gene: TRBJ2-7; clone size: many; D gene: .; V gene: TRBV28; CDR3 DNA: TGTGCCAGCAGCCCCCCTTGGACCTACGAGCAGTACTTC; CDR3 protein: CASSPPWTYEQYF
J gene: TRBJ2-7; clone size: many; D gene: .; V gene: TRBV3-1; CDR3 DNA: TGTGCCAGCAGCCCTCCGCTTGCGGACAACTCCTACGAGCAGTACTTC; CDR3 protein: CASSPPLADNSYEQYF
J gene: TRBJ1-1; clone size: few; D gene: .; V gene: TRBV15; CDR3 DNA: TGTGCCACCAGCAGAGAGGGCAGGGGACACACTGAAGCTTTCTTT; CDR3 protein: CATSREGRGHTEAFF
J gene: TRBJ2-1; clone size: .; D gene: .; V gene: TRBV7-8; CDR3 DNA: TGTGCCAGCAGCTTAGCGGCCGGCGCCTCCTACAATGAGCAGTTCTTC; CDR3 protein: CASSLAAGASYNEQFF
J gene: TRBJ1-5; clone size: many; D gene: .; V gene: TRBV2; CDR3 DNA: TGTGCCAGCAACAACGTCTTGTATAGCAATCAGCCCCAGCATTTT; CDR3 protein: CASNNVLYSNQPQHF
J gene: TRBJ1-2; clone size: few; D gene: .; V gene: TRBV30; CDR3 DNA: TGTGCCTGGAGTGTACGGGCAGGGATGGTTAGCTACACCTTC; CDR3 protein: CAWSVRAGMVSYTF
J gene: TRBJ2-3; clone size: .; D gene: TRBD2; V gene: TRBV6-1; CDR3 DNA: TGTGCCAGCAACGGGAGGGCCACAGATACGCAGTATTTT; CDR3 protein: CASNGRATDTQYF
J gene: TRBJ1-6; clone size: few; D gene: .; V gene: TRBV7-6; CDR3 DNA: TGTGCCAGCAGCTCCGTAGATTCACCCCTCCACTTT; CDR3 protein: CASSSVDSPLHF
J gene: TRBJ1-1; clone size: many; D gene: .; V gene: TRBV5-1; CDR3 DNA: TGCGCCAGCAGCTCAGATCCACAGGGGAACACTGAAGCTTTCTTT; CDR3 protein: CASSSDPQGNTEAFF
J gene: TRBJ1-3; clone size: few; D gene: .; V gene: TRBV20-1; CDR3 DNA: TGCAGTGCAATACCTGCAACCAGCTCTGGAAACACCATATATTTT; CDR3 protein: CSAIPATSSGNTIYF
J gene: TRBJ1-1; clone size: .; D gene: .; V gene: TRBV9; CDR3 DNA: TGTGCCAGCAGCGCAGCCCTTCAGGGCGGTAACACTGAAGCTTTCTTT; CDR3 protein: CASSAALQGGNTEAFF
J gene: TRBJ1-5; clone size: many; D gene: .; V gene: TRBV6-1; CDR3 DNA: TGTGCCAGCAGTGAACTCCCTCTGGGGGGGCTTGCGCCCCAGCATTTT; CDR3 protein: CASSELPLGGLAPQHF
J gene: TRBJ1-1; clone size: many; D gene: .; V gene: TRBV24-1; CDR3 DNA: TGTGCCACCAGTGGGGCAGGGGCCACTGAAGCTTTCTTT; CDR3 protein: CATSGAGATEAFF
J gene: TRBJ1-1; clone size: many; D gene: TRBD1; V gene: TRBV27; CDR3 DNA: TGTGCCAGCCGTCGGACAGGGCTTTCGGGTGACACTGAAGCTTTCTTT; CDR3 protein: CASRRTGLSGDTEAFF
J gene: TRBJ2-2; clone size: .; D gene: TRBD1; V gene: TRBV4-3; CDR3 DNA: TGCGCCAGCAGCCAATACAGGGGGCAGTCCGGGGAGCTGTTTTTT; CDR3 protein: CASSQYRGQSGELFF
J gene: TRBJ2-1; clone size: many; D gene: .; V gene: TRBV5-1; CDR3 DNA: TGCGCCAGCAGCTTACAGTACAATGAGCAGTTCTTC; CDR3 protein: CASSLQYNEQFF
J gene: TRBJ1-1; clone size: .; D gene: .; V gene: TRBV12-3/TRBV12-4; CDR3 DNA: TGTGCCAGCAGGTCGGGGGGGGCCGGACGTAACACTGAAGCTTTCTTT; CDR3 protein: CASRSGGAGRNTEAFF
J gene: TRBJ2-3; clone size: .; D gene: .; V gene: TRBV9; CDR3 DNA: TGTGCCAGCAGCTCCAGGGGAGTAGATACGCAGTATTTT; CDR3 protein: CASSSRGVDTQYF
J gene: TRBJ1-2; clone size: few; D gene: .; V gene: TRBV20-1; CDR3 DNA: TGCAGTGCGCGAGAGGGGACTTCTAAACCGGGCTACACCTTC; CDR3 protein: CSAREGTSKPGYTF
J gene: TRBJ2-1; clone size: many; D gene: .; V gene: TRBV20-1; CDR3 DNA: TGCAGTGCTAACCCCCTTGCGGCTGGTGAGCAGTTCTTC; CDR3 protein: CSANPLAAGEQFF
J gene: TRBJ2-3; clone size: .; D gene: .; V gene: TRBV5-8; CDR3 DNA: TGTGCCAGCAGCTTGTTGGGTACGCAGTATTTT; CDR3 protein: CASSLLGTQYF
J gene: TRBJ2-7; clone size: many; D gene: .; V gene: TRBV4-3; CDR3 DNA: TGCGCCAGCAGCCAGGTTGGCGGGCCATCCTACGAGCAGTACTTC; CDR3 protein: CASSQVGGPSYEQYF
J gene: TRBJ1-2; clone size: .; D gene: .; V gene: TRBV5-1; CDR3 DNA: TGCGCCAGCAGCTTGGAAACAGCCTCCCCCAAGGGCTGCACCTTC; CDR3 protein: CASSLETASPKGCTF
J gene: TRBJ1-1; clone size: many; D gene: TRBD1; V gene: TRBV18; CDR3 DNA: TGTGCCAGCTCATCCTCGACCCCGGGACAGGGGTATGAAGCTTTCTTT; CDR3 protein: CASSSSTPGQGYEAFF
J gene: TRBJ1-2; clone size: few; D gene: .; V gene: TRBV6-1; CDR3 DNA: TGTGCCAGCAGCCCCCTGACAGTCGCTAACTATGGCTACACCTTC; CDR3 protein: CASSPLTVANYGYTF
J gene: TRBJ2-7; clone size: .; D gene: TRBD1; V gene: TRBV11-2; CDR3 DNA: TGTGCCAGCAGCTTATTTGGGCACCTAGGGGGCCACTACGAGCAGTACTTC; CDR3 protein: CASSLFGHLGGHYEQYF
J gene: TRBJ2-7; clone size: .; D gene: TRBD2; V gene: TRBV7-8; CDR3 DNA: TGTGCCAGCAGTTACTTGGCGGGAGTCCCCTCCTACGAGCAGTACTTC; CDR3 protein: CASSYLAGVPSYEQYF
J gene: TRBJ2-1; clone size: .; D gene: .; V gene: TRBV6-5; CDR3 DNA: TGTGCCAGCAGTTACTATCCAGGGCTCAATGAGCAGTTCTTC; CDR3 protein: CASSYYPGLNEQFF
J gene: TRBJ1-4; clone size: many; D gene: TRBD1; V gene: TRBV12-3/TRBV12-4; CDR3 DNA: TGTGCCAGCAGTCCGGGACAGGGGGCGCTCAAAAATGAAAAACTGTTTTTT; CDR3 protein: CASSPGQGALKNEKLFF
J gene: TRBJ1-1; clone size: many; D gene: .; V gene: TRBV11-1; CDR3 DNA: TGTGCCAGCAGCTTAAAGCCAGGGAGCACTGAAGCTTTCTTT; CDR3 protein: CASSLKPGSTEAFF
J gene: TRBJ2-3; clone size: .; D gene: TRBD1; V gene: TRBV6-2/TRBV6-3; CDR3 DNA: TGTGCCAGCAGTTCCAGGACAGGGGGTGATACGCAGTATTTT; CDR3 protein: CASSSRTGGDTQYF
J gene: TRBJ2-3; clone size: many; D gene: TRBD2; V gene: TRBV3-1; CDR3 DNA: TGTGCCAGCAGCGAGGGACTAGCGGGAGGAGATACGCAGTATTTT; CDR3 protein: CASSEGLAGGDTQYF
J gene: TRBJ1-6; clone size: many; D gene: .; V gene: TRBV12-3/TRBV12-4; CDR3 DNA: TGTGCCAGCAGATCCCCCGGGACGACAAATTCACCCCTCCACTTT; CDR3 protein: CASRSPGTTNSPLHF
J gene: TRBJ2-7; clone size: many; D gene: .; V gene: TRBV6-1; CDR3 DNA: TGTGCCAGCAGTTTCAGGGGGGGTGAGAGCGGCGAGCAGTACTTC; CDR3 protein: CASSFRGGESGEQYF
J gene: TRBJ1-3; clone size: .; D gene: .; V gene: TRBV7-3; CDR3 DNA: TGTGCCAGCAGCAGCCCCGGGTCCTCTGGAAACACCATATATTTT; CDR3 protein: CASSSPGSSGNTIYF
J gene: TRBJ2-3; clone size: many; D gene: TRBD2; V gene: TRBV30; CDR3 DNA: TGTGCCTGGATGAAGCGGGAGTCCGGCACAGATACGCAGTATTTT; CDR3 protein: CAWMKRESGTDTQYF
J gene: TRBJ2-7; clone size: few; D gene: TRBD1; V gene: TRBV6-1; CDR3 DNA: TGTGCCAGCAGTGGGGACAGGGGGCAGTACGAGCAGTACTTC; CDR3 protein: CASSGDRGQYEQYF
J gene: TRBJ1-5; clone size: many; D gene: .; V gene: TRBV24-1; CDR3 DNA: TGTGCCACCAGTGATTCGATTAGCAATCAGCCCCAGCATTTT; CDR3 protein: CATSDSISNQPQHF
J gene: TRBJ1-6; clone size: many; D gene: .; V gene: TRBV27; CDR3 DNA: TGTGCCAGCACTTCGTGGCCGAATTCACCCCTCCACTTT; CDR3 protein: CASTSWPNSPLHF
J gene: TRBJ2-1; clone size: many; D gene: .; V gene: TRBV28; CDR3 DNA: TGTGCCAGCAGACTCCCAGGGTCCTACAATGAGCAGTTCTTC; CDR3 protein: CASRLPGSYNEQFF
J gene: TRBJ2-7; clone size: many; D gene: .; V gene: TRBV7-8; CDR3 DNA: TGTGCCAGCAGCTTAGGCAGGGCGAGGGCCGAGCAGTACTTC; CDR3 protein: CASSLGRARAEQYF
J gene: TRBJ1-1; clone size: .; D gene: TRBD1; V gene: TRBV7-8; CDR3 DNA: TGTGCCACCGAGAAAGGACAGGTGAACACTGAAGCTTTCTTT; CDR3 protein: CATEKGQVNTEAFF
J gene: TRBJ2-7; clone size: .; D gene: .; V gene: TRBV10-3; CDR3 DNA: TGTGCCATCAGAGATTCAAGGACTTCCAGCTCCTACGAGCAGTACTTC; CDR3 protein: CAIRDSRTSSSYEQYF